This T cell receptor (beta chain) was identified during a study of shared clonotypes between healthy human individuals. The V and J ends lost 0 bases and 1 base respectively, with 5 bases between them. Germline V gives CDR1 SGHNT, CDR2 YYREEE (reference sequence). The CDR3 has 14 residues. To note about this clone: This specimen includes other DNA sequences encoding the same CDR3.

DNA at roughly 0.2 ug, around 30,000 T cell genomes, went into sorted-subset replicate PCRs. The table came from immunoSEQ multiplex PCR; TCRdb's copy has only in-frame clones and leaves some out. The sample carries some 790,000 clones, approximately 72% recorded once. Input material: memory CD4+ T cells sorted from blood. The sample's subset: CD45RA-negative fraction. This chain links TRBV5-4 with TRBJ1-5; D not certain. The receptor's source is a woman aged 25 to 39 in good health. Here the CDR3 reads CASSLDRSNQPQHF. CDR3 nucleotides: TGTGCCAGCAGCTTGGACAGAAGCAATCAGCCCCAGCATTTT.